This TCR beta chain was recovered during a study of human T cells and chemical hapten exposure. Study at large: The study sensitized with 2% DPC on a 2 cm by 2 cm patch of upper inner arm skin. Chiefly female patients presented with alopecia areata, totalis or universalis.

This clonotype occurred many times. Unique molecular identifiers were linked by the library to individual cDNA molecules. MiXCR was run by TCRdb on the RACE reads, yielding one entry per CDR3 protein. The repertoire has some 380,000 distinct CDR3 sequences, around 5% of them found once; the top ten carry around 2%. Time point reported: patch test 1, 2 weeks after DPC sensitization. Treatment reported: therapeutic diphenylcyclopropenone sensitization with weekly scalp DPC. Germline loops: CDR1 MDHEN, CDR2 SYDVKM. The CDR3 contains 13 residues. Trimming cost V 6 bases and J 4 bases, with 12 bases left between them.

The V and J genes are TRBV28 and TRBJ2-5; D ambiguous. The receptor was isolated from a woman in her fifties or sixties with alopecia areata. Some clones in this sample may be carry-over from other donors' samples. The sequences come from whole blood, collected in connection with sensitization to the hapten diphenylcyclopropenone (DPC). The CDR3 DNA reads as TGTGCCAGCAGCCCCCCCGGGCGAGAGACCCAGTACTTC. Protein: CASSPPGRETQYF.